The T cell receptor (beta chain) under discussion was sequenced for a study of human T cells and chemical hapten exposure (dated by TCRdb to the early 2020s). Some background on the complete study: For sensitization, 2% DPC in acetone was applied to a roughly 2 cm by roughly 2 cm area of upper inner arm skin. Some 29 alopecia patients gave blood for TCR sequencing at one to four time points (pre-sensitization, 2, 6 and 24 weeks). Libraries were combined into a pool for sequencing, and differences in TCR yield between samples came mainly from small differences in library volumes within the pool. Patch testing on the upper back used Finn chambers containing 0.01% DPC, with scoring done after 6 days according to International Contact Dermatitis Research Group standards. Alopecia areata with under or over 50% scalp involvement, alopecia totalis and alopecia universalis were represented in the patient cohort, which was mostly female. Patients additionally received weekly therapeutic DPC doses to the scalp throughout the approximately 25-week study period. The study tracked peripheral blood TCR repertoire changes in vivo during primary and secondary sensitization to the hapten diphenylcyclopropenone (DPC) in alopecia patients. Blood samples were taken from patients before sensitization (week 0) and at 2, 6 and about 24 weeks after DPC sensitization.

Paper-wide results and their limitations: Patch test score correlated positively with the number of PT1 expanded TCRs, reaching significance at thresholds 8, 16 and 32 but not at 4. Significantly more large CDR3 similarity clusters were formed by expanded TCRs than by pre-sensitization or healthy control sets, consistent with antigen-driven responses. Because every patient had alopecia, a presumed autoimmune disease, the patients' immune response might differ from that of healthy individuals. After repeated subsampling, the strength of the expansion versus patch-test correlation and the threshold at which it became significant changed. No change with DPC sensitization was found in the number of TCRs above 1 in 1000 frequency, and no evidence of global repertoire structure alterations was found.

A remark on this clonotype: Its antigen has not been determined. No qualities accompany the bases; no much larger clone lies one base away.

Libraries were prepared through RACE. TCRdb shows the sequencer as NextSeq 500. During library preparation, unique molecular identifiers were attached to individual cDNA molecules so that TCRs could be counted quantitatively and reproducibly. From each blood RNA sample, both TCR alpha and TCR beta chains were sequenced. The study's processing was this. The median number of TCRs per sample was roughly 100,000, ranging from roughly 23,224 to 700,000. The Decombinator software suite was used to annotate V, J and CDR3 in the TCR reads. For the PS versus PT1 abundance plots, all samples were subsampled to the same number of TCRs (28,000). Expanded TCRs were defined as absent before sensitization and observed at least eight times at the 2-week time point. TCRdb reprocessing: public reads trimmed at Q25 with fastp, clones called with MiXCR, in-frame beta chains kept. Each entry is one CDR3 protein sequence, shown with its most common DNA and genes. These V and J calls rely on TCRdb rather than the paper's analysis. The sample data list roughly 70,000 distinct CDR3 sequences, and approximately 35% of these were observed just once. About 8.9% of the sample is taken by the ten largest.

The time point label, read with the paper, signifies: patch test 1, 2 weeks after DPC sensitization. The treatment or condition label on this specimen signifies: therapeutic diphenylcyclopropenone sensitization with weekly scalp DPC. At each patch-test visit, blood was drawn before the patch test was applied. Patients were considered eligible if aged 18 to 70, diagnosed with alopecia and deemed suitable for DPC therapy, and patients were excluded if pregnant. Total RNA was extracted from unfractionated whole blood that had been collected in Tempus Blood RNA tubes. The sequenced sample was whole blood, obtained in connection with sensitization to the hapten diphenylcyclopropenone (DPC). The receptor's source is a man aged 35 to 55 with alopecia areata. Some clones in this sample may be carry-over from other donors' samples.

CDR3 region: CAWSGGQGGHNEQFF. The DNA is TGTGCCTGGAGTGGTGGACAGGGCGGTCACAATGAGCAGTTCTTC. The sequence is built from TRBV30 and TRBJ2-1; 8 bases in the middle match TRBD1. CDR3 length: 15 amino acids, cysteine to phenylalanine. The sequence is cut down to CDR3 DNA, 45 bases in frame from base 1. Looking up the germline V gene (reference sequence) yields CDR1 GTSNPN and CDR2 SVGIG. V lost 1 base and J lost 5 bases, and the count of bases not matched to a germline gene is 7.